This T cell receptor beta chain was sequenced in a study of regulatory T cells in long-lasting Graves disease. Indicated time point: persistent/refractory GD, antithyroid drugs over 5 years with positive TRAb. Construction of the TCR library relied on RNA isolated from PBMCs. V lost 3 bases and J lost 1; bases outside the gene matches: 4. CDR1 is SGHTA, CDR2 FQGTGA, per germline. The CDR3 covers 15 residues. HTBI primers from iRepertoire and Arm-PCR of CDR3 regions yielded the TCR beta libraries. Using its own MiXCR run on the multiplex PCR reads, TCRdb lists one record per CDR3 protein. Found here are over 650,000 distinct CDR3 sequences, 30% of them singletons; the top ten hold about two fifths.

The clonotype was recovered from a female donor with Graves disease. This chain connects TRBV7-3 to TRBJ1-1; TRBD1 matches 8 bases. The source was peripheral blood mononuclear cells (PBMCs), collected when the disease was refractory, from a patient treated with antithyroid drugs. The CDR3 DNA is TGTGCCAGCAGCTTCCGGACAGGGAAGAACACTGAAGCTTTCTTT. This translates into CASSFRTGKNTEAFF.